The sequence of this T cell receptor beta chain was determined in a study of cytomegalovirus exposure and HLA in healthy donors. V gave up 5 bases and J gave up 1 base, with 13 bases separating them. The CDR3 length is 15 residues. Germline V gene data show CDR1 as SEHNR and CDR2 as FQNEAQ (reference sequence). To note about this clone: Its antigen is unidentified.

TCRdb keeps only in-frame clones here, not all; method: immunoSEQ multiplex PCR. This repertoire shows under 200,000 clones, 86% found once; its top ten account for 5.7%. Overall study findings and caveats: There were under 200 TCR beta chains listed as cytomegalovirus-associated. Many donors carried some public TCRs, although rarity characterized most TCR sequences. In vitro assays verified that three CMV-associated chains recognized CMV antigens specifically.

This TCR derives from a young woman in good health and CMV-seronegative. This chain uses TRBV7-9 with TRBJ2-3; D may be TRBD2 (6 bases). Material: PBMCs. The CDR3 bases are TGTGCCAGCAGCCCGCTCCCGGGGGGCACAGATACGCAGTATTTT. It is translated as CASSPLPGGTDTQYF.